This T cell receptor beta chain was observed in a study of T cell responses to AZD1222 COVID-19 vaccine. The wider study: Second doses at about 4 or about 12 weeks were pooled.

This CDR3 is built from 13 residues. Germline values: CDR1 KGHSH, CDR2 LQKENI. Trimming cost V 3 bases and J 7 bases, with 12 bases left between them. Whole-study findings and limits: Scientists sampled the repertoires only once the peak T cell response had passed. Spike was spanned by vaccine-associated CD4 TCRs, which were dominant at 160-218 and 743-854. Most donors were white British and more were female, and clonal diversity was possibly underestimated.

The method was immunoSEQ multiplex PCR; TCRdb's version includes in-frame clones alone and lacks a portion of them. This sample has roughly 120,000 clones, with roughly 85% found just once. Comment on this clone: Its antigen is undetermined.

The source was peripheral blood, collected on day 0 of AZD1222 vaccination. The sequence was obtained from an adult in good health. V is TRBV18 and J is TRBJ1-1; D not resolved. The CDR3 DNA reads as TGTGCCAGCTCACCGGTGGGTTTGGGTGAAGCTTTCTTT. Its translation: CASSPVGLGEAFF.